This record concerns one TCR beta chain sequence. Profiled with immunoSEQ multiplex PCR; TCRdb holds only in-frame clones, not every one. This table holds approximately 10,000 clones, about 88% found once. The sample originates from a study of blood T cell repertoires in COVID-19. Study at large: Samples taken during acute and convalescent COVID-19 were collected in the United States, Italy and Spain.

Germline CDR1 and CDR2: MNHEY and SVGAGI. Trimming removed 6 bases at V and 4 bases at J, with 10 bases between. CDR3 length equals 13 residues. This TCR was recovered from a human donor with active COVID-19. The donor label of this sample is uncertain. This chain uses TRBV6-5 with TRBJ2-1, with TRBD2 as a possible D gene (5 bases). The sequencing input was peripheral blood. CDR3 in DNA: TGTGCCAGCAGCACACGGGAATACAATGAGCAGTTCTTC. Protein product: CASSTREYNEQFF.